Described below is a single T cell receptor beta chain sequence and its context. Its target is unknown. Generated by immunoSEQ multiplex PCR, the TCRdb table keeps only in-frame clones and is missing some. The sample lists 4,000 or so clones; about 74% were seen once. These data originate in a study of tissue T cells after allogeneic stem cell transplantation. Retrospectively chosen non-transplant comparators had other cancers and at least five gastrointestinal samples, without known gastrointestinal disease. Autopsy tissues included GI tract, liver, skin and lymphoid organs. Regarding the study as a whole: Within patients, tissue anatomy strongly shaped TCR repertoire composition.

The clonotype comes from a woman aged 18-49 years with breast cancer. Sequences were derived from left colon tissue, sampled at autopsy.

For the CDR3, the DNA is TGTGCCAGCTCACCACCCCCGAGAGCTAGCGGGAGAAAATTTGAGCAGTTCTTC. Amino acid sequence: CASSPPPRASGRKFEQFF. The genes are TRBV18 and TRBJ2-1, with 10 bases aligning to TRBD2. CDR1 is KGHSH, CDR2 LQKENI, per germline. Trimming cost V 0 bases and J 9 bases; bases outside gene matches: 14. This CDR3 has 18 residues.